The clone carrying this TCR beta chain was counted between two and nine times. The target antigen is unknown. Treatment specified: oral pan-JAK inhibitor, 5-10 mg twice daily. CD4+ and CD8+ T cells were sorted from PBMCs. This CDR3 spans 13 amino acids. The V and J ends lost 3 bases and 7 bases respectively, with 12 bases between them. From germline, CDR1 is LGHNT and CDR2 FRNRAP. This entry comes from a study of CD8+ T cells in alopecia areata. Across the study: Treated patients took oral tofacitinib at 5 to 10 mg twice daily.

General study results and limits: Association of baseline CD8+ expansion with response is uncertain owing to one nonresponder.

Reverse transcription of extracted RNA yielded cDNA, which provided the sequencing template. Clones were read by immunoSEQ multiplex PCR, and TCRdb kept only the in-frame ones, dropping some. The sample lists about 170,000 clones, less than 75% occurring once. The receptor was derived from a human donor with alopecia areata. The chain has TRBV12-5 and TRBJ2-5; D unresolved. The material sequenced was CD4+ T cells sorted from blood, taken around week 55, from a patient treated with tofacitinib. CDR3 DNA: TGTGCTAGTGGTTTAGAGCTGTTTGGGACCCAGTACTTC. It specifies CASGLELFGTQYF.